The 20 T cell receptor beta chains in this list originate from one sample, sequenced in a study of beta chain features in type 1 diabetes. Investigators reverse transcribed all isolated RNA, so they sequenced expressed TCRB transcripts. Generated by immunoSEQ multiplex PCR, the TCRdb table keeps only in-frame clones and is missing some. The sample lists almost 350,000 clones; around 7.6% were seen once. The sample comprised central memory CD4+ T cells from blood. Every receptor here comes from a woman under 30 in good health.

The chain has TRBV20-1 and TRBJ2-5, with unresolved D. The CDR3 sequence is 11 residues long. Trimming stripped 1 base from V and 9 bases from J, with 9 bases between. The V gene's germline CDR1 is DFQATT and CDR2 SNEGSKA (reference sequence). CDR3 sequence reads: CSARGNSAQYF. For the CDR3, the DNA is TGCAGTGCTAGAGGCAATTCGGCCCAGTACTTC.

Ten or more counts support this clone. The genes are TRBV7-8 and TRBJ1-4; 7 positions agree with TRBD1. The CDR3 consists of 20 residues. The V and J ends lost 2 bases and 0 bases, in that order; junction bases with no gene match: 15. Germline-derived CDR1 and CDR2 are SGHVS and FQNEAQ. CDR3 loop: CASSLLGRQGYSATNEKLFF. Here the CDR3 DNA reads TGTGCCAGCAGCTTACTGGGCCGACAGGGCTACTCTGCAACTAATGAAAAACTGTTTTTT.

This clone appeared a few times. The CDR3 reads CASSGTTGEQFF. The CDR3 region has the DNA TGTGCCAGCAGCGGGACGACTGGGGAGCAGTTCTTC. The J gene is TRBJ2-1, the V gene TRBV11-2; D could derive from TRBD1 or TRBD2 (5 bases each). CDR1 SGHAT and CDR2 FQNNGV come from the germline V gene. The CDR3 is 12 amino acids. V lost 5 bases and J lost 10, with 12 bases in between.

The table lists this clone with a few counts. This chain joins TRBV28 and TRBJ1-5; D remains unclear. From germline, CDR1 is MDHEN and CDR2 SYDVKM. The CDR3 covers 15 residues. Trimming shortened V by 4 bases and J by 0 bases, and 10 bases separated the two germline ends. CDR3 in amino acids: CASSSFPNSNQPQHF. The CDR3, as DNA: TGTGCCAGCAGTTCCTTCCCAAATAGCAATCAGCCCCAGCATTTT. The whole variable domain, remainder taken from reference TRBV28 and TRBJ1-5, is DVKVTQSSRYLVKRTGEKVFLECVQDMDHENMFWYRQDPGLGLRLIYFSYDVKMKEKGDIPEGYSVSREKKERFSLILESASTNQTSMYLCASSSFPNSNQPQHFGDGTRLSIL.

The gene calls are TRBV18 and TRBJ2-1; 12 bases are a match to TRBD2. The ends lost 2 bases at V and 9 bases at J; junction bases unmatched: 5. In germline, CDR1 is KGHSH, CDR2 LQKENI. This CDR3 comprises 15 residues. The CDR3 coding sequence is TGTGCCAGCTCACCAACTAGCGGGAGGTTGGGTGAGCAGTTCTTC. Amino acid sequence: CASSPTSGRLGEQFF.

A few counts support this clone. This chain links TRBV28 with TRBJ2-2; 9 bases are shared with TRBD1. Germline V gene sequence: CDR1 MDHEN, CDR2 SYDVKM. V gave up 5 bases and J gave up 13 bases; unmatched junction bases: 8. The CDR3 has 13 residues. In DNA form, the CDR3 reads TGTGCCAGCAGTACCGGGACAGGGAGGTTGCTGTTTTTT. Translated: CASSTGTGRLLFF.

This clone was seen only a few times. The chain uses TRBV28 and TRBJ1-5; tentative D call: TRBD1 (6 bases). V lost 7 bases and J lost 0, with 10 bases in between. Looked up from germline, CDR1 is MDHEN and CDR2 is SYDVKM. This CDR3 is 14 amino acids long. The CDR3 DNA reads TGTGCCAGCATTAGGGGGACTAGCAATCAGCCCCAGCATTTT. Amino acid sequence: CASIRGTSNQPQHF.

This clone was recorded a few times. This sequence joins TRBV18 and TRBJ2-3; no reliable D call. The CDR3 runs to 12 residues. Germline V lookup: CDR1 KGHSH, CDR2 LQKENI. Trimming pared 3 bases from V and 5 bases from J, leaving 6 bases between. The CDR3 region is CASSPSKDTQYF. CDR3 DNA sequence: TGTGCCAGCTCACCCTCTAAAGATACGCAGTATTTT. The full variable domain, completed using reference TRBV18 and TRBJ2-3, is NAGVMQNPRHLVRRRGQEARLRCSPMKGHSHVYWYRQLPEEGLKFMVYLQKENIIDESGMPKERFSAEFPKEGPSILRIQQVVRGDSAAYFCASSPSKDTQYFGPGTRLTVL.

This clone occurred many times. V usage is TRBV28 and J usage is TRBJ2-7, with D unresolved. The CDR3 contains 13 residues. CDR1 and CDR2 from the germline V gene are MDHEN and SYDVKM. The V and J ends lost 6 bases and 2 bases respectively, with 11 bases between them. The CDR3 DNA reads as TGTGCCAGCAGCAGGACGTTACCCTACGAGCAGTACTTC. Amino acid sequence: CASSRTLPYEQYF.

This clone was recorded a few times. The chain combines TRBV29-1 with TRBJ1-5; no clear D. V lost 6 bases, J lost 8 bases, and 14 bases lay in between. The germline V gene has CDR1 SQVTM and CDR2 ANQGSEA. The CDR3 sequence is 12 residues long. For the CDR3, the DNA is TGCAGCGTCACGCGGGGAGGCGAGCCCCAGCATTTT. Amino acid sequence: CSVTRGGEPQHF.

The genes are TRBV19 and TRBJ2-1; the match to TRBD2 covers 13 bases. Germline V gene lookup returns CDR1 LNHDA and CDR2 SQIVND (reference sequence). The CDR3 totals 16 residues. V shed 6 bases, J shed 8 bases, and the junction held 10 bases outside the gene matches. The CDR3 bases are TGTGCCAGTAGCCAGACAACTAGCGGGAGGGGGTATGAGCAGTTCTTC. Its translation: CASSQTTSGRGYEQFF.

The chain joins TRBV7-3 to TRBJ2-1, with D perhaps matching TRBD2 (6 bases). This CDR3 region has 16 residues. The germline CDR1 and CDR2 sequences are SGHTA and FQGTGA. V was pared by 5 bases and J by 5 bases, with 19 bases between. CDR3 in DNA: TGTGCCAGCAGCGCCGAGGTGGGGCCGGGGGACAATGAGCAGTTCTTC. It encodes CASSAEVGPGDNEQFF.

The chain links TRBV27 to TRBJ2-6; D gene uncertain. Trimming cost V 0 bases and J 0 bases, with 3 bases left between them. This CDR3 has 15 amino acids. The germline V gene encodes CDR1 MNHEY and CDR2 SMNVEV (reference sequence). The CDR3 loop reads CASSLSSSGANVLTF. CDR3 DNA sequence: TGTGCCAGCAGTTTATCAAGCTCTGGGGCCAACGTCCTGACTTTC.

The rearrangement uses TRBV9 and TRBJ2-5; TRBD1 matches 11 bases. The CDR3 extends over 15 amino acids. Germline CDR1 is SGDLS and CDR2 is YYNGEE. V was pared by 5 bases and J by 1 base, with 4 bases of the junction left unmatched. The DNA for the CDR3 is TGTGCCAGCAGTGGGGACAGGGGGTTCCAAGAGACCCAGTACTTC. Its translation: CASSGDRGFQETQYF.

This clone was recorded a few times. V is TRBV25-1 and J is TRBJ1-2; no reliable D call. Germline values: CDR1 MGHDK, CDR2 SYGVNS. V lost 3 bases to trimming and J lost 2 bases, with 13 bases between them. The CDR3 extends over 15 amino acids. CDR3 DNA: TGTGCCAGCAGTGATCTTTGGCAGAGCAACTATGGCTACACCTTC. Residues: CASSDLWQSNYGYTF.

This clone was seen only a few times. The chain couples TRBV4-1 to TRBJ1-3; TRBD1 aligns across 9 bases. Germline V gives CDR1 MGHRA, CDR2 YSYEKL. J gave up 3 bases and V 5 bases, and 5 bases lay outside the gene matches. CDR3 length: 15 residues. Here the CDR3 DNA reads TGCGCCAGCAGCATACAGGGGGCCCGTGGAAACACCATATATTTT. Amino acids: CASSIQGARGNTIYF.

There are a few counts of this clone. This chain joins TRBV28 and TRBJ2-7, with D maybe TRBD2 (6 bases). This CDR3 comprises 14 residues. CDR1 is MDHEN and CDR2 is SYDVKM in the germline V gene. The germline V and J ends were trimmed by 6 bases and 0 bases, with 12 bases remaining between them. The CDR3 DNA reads TGTGCCAGCAGCCTGCGGGACTTCTCCTACGAGCAGTACTTC. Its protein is CASSLRDFSYEQYF. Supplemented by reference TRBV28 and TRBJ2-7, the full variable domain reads DVKVTQSSRYLVKRTGEKVFLECVQDMDHENMFWYRQDPGLGLRLIYFSYDVKMKEKGDIPEGYSVSREKKERFSLILESASTNQTSMYLCASSLRDFSYEQYFGPGTRLTVT.

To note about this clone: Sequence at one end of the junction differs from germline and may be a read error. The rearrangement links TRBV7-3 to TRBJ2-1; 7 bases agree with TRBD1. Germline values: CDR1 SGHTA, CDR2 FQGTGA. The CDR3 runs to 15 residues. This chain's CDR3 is CASSRGTDSNNEQFF. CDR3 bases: TGTGCCAGCAGCCGAGGGACAGACTCCAACAATGAGCAGTTCTTC.

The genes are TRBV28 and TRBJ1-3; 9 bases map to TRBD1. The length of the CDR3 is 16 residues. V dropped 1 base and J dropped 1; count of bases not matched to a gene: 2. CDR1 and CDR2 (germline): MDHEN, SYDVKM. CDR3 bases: TGTGCCAGCAGTTTATCAGGGACAGGGTCTGGAAACACCATATATTTT. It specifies CASSLSGTGSGNTIYF. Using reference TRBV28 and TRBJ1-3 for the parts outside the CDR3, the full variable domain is DVKVTQSSRYLVKRTGEKVFLECVQDMDHENMFWYRQDPGLGLRLIYFSYDVKMKEKGDIPEGYSVSREKKERFSLILESASTNQTSMYLCASSLSGTGSGNTIYFGEGSWLTVV.

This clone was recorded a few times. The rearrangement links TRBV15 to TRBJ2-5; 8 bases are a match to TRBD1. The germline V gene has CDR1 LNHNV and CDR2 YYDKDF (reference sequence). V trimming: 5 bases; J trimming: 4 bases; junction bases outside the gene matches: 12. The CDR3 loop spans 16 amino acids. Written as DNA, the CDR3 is TGTGCCACCAGCCAATATTCGACAGGGGCCCGAGAGACCCAGTACTTC. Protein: CATSQYSTGARETQYF.